This entry features one TCR beta chain sequence. This specimen belongs to a study of blood T cell repertoires in COVID-19. About the research overall: The study drew acute and convalescent COVID-19 samples from the United States, Italy and Spain. T cells, B-cell-depleted T cells, or PBMCs provided the cDNA or gDNA that served as material.

Only in-frame clones appear in the TCRdb table, and some are missing; sequencing was by immunoSEQ multiplex PCR. The data show roughly 300,000 clones, 86% seen once. Between the trimmed V and J ends, which lost 0 bases and 4 bases, there was a span of 16 bases. The CDR3 is 16 amino acids. CDR1 LGHNA and CDR2 YNFKEQ come from the germline V gene. This receptor was identified in a woman in her 50s with acute or convalescent COVID-19. Sequencing was performed on peripheral blood. This chain links TRBV4-2 with TRBJ2-7; weak D call: TRBD1 (6 bases). The CDR3 reads CASSQDLGRGDYEQYF. CDR3 bases: TGTGCCAGCAGCCAAGATCTTGGCAGGGGAGATTACGAGCAGTACTTC.